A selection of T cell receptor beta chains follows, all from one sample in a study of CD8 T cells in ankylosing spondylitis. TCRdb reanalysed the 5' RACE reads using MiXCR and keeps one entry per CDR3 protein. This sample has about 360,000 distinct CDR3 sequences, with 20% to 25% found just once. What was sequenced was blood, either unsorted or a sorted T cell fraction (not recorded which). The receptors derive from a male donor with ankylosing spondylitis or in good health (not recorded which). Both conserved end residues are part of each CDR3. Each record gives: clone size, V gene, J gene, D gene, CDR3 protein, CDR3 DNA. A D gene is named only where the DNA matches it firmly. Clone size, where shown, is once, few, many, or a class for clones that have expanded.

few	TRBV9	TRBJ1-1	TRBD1	CASSARTGDPEAFF	TGTGCCAGCAGCGCCCGGACAGGGGACCCTGAAGCTTTCTTT
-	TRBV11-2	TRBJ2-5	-	CASSPTLRGMETQYF	TGTGCCAGCAGCCCGACCCTCCGGGGGATGGAGACCCAGTACTTC
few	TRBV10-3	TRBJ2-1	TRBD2	CAISDGASGSSYNEQFF	TGTGCCATCAGTGATGGGGCTAGCGGGAGCTCCTACAATGAGCAGTTCTTC
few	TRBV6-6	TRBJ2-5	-	CASSYVGGVQETQYF	TGTGCCAGCAGTTACGTGGGGGGAGTCCAAGAGACCCAGTACTTC
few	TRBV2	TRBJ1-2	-	CASTPVGYGYTF	TGTGCCAGCACTCCGGTGGGGTATGGCTACACCTTC
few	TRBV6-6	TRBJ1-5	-	CASSYTMDQPQHF	TGTGCCAGCAGTTATACCATGGATCAGCCCCAGCATTTT
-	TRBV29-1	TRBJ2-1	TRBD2	CSVGLSGVYNEQFF	TGCAGCGTGGGCCTGAGCGGGGTCTACAATGAGCAGTTCTTC
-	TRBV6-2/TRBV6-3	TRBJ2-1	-	CASSYSEKQFF	TGTGCCAGCAGTTACTCAGAGAAGCAGTTCTTC
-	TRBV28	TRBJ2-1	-	CASSPNRAGSSYNEQFF	TGTGCCAGCAGCCCAAACCGGGCAGGGAGCTCCTACAATGAGCAGTTCTTC
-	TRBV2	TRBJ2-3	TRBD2	CARGTSENTQYF	TGTGCCAGAGGGACTAGCGAGAATACGCAGTATTTT
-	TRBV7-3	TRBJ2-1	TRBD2	CASSLNPSGPYNEQFF	TGTGCCAGCAGCTTAAATCCTAGCGGGCCCTACAATGAGCAGTTCTTC
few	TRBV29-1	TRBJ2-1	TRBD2	CSVEGLAGTYNEQFF	TGCAGCGTTGAAGGACTAGCGGGGACCTACAATGAGCAGTTCTTC
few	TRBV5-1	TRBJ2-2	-	CASRVPNTGELFF	TGCGCCAGCAGGGTACCGAACACCGGGGAGCTGTTTTTT
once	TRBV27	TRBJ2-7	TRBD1	CASSLLGSTGWSYEQYF	TGTGCCAGCAGTTTATTGGGTTCGACAGGGTGGTCCTACGAGCAGTACTTC
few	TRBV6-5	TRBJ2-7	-	CASSYSSQPGNSYEQYF	TGTGCCAGCAGTTACTCCAGCCAGCCCGGCAACTCCTACGAGCAGTACTTC
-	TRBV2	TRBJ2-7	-	CASSMDSSYEQYF	TGTGCCAGCAGCATGGACAGCTCCTACGAGCAGTACTTC
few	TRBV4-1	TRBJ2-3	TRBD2	CASSQVWRGGTDTQYF	TGCGCCAGCAGCCAAGTATGGCGGGGGGGCACAGATACGCAGTATTTT
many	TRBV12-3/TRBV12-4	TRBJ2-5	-	CASRPPGFETQYF	TGTGCCAGCAGGCCACCAGGGTTTGAGACCCAGTACTTC